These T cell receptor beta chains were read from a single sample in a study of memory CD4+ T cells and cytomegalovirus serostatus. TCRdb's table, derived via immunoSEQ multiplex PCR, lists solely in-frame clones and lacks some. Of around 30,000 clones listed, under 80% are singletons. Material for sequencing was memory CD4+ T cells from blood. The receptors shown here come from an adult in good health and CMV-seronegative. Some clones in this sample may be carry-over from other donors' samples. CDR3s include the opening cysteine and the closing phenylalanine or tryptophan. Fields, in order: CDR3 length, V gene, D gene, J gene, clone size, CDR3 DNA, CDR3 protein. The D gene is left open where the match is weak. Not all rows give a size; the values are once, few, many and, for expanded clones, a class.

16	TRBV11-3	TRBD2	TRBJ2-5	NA	TGTGCCAGCAGCCTAGGGACTAGCGGGGGAGAAGAGACCCAGTACTTC	CASSLGTSGGEETQYF
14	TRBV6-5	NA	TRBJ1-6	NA	TGTGCCAGCAGTTACTCTGCGGGGGCGTCACCCCTCCACTTT	CASSYSAGASPLHF
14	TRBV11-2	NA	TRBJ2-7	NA	TGTGCCAGCAGCTTAGATCGGCTAGACTACGAGCAGTACTTC	CASSLDRLDYEQYF
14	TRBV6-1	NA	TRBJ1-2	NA	TGTGCCAGCATCCTAGACGGCCCTAACTATGGCTACACCTTC	CASILDGPNYGYTF
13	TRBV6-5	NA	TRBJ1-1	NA	TGTGCCAGCAGTTGGGTAGGGGGCACTGAAGCTTTCTTT	CASSWVGGTEAFF
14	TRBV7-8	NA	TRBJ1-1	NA	TGTGCCAGCAGCTTGGGGAAGAGGAACACTGAAGCTTTCTTT	CASSLGKRNTEAFF
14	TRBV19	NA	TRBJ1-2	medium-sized	TGTGCCAGTAGTATGCCAGGTCTTAACTATGGCTACACCTTC	CASSMPGLNYGYTF
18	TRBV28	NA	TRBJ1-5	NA	TGTGCCAGCAGTTTTAGTGCAGGGCGATTGGGGAGCAATCAGCCCCAGCATTTT	CASSFSAGRLGSNQPQHF
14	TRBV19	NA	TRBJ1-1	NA	TGTGCCAGTTTGAATTGGGCAGGGAACACTGAAGCTTTCTTT	CASLNWAGNTEAFF
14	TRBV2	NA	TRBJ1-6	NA	TGTGCCAGCAGTGAAGTGAATGCTAATTCACCCCTCCACTTT	CASSEVNANSPLHF
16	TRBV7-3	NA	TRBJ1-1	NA	TGTGCCAGCAGCTTAAGAAGCCTCCAGGGAGGGACCGAAGCTTTCTTT	CASSLRSLQGGTEAFF
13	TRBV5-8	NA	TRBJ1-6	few	TGTGCCAGCAGCCCTCAACCTAATTCACCCCTCCACTTT	CASSPQPNSPLHF
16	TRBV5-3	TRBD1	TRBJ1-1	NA	TGTGCCAGAAGCTTTAACGTGACAGGGACCTACACTGAAGCTTTCTTT	CARSFNVTGTYTEAFF